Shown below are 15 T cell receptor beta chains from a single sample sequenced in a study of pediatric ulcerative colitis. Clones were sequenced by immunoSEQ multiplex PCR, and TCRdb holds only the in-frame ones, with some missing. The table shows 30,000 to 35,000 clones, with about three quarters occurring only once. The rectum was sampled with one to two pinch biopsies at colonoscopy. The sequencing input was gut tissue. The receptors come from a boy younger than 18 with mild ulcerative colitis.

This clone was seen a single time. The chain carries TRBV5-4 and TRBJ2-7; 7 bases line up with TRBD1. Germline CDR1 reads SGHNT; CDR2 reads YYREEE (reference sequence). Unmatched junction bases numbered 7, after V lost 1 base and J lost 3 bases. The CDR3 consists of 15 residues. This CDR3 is CASSLSAGGFYEQYF. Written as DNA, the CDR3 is TGTGCCAGCAGCTTGTCGGCAGGGGGATTCTACGAGCAGTACTTC.

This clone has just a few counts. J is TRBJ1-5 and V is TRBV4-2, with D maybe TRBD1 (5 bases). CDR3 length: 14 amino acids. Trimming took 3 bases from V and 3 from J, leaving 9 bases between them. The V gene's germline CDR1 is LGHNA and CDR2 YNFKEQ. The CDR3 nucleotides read TGTGCCAGCAGCCAGGAGGGGACCAATCAGCCCCAGCATTTT. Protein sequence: CASSQEGTNQPQHF.

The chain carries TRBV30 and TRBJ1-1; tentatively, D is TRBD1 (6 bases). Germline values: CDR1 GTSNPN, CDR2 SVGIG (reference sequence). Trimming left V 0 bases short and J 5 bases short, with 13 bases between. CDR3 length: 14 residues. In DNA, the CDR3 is TGTGCCTGGAGTGTTACACAGGGCGCAACTGAAGCTTTCTTT. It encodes CAWSVTQGATEAFF.

CDR3 nucleotide sequence: TGTGCCAGAAGCTTGTTTTTTGGACCCCGGCGGTCTTACGAGCAGTACTTC. Its protein is CARSLFFGPRRSYEQYF. The V gene is TRBV5-3, the J gene TRBJ2-7, with D unresolved. TRBV5-3 is filed as an ORF, its function uncertain. This CDR3 region has 17 residues. Trimming stripped 1 base from V and 4 bases from J, with 21 bases between.

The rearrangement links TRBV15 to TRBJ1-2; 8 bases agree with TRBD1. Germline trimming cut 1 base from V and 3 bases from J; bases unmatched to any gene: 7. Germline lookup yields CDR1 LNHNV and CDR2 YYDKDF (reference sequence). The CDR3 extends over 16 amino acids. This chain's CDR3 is CATSRGPGQVDYGYTF. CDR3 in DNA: TGTGCCACCAGCAGAGGTCCGGGACAGGTCGACTATGGCTACACCTTC.

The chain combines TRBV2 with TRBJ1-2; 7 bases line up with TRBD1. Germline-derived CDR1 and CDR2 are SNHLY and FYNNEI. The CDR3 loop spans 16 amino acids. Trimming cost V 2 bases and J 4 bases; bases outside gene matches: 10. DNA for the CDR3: TGTGCCAGCAGTGAAAATCGAAGGGGGCGTATCTATGGCTACACCTTC. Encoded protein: CASSENRRGRIYGYTF.

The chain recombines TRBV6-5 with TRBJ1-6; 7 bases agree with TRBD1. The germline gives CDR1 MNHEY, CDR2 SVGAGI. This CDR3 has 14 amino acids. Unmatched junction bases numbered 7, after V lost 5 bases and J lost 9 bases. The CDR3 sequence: CASSRQGFGSPLHF. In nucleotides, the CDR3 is TGTGCCAGCAGTAGACAGGGATTCGGTTCACCCCTCCACTTT.

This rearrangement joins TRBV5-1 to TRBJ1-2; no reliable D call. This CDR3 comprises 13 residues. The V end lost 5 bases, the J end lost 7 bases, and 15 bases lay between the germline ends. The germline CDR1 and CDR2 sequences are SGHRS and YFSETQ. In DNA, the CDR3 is TGCGCCAGCAGGCCCGGTGACGAAAGTGGCTACACCTTC. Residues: CASRPGDESGYTF.

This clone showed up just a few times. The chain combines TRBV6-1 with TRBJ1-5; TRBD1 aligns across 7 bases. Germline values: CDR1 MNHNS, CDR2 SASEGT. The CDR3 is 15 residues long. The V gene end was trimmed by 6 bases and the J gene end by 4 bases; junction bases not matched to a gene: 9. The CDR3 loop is CASSERDRRNQPQHF. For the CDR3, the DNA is TGTGCCAGCAGCGAAAGGGACAGAAGAAATCAGCCCCAGCATTTT.

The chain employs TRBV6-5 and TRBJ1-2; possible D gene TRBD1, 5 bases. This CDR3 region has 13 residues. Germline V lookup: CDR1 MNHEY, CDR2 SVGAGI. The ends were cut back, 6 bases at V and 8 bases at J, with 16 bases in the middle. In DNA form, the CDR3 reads TGTGCCAGCAGCGGGACGTCCGTTGAAGGCTACACCTTC. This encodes CASSGTSVEGYTF.

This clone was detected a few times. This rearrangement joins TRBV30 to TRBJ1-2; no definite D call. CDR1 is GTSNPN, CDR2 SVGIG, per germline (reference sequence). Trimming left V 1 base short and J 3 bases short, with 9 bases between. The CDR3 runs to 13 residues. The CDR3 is CAWSADIYYGYTF. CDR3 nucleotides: TGTGCCTGGAGTGCTGACATCTACTATGGCTACACCTTC. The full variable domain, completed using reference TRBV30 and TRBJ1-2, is SQTIHQWPATLVQPVGSPLSLECTVEGTSNPNLYWYRQAAGRGLQLLFYSVGIGQISSEVPQNLSASRPQDRQFILSSKKLLLSDSGFYLCAWSADIYYGYTFGSGTRLTVV.

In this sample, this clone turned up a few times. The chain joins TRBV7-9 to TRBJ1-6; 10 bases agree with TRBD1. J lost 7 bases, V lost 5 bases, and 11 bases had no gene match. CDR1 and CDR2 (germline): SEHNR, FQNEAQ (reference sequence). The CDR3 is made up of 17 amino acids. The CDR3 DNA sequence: TGTGCCAGCAGCCCGCGTGCGACAGGGGGCGGGAATTCACCCCTCCACTTT. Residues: CASSPRATGGGNSPLHF.

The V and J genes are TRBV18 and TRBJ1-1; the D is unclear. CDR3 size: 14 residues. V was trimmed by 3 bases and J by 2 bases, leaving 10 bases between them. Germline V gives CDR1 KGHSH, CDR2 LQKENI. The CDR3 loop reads CASSPDIVNTEAFF. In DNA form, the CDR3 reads TGTGCCAGCTCACCTGACATCGTAAACACTGAAGCTTTCTTT.

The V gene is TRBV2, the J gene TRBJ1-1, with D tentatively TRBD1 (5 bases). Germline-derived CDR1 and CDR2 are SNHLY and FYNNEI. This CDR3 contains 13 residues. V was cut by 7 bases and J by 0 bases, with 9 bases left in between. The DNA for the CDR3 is TGTGCCAGCAATGGGGACTTGAACACTGAAGCTTTCTTT. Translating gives CASNGDLNTEAFF.

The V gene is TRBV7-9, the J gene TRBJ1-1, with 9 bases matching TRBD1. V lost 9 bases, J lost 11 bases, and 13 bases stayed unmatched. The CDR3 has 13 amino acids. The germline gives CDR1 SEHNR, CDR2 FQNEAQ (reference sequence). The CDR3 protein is CASTGTGYLNAFF. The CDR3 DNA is TGTGCCAGTACCGGGACAGGGTATTTGAATGCTTTCTTT.